Below, one T cell receptor beta chain is given with its context. The entry originates in a study of blood T cell repertoires in COVID-19. Clones were sequenced by immunoSEQ multiplex PCR, and TCRdb holds only the in-frame ones, with some missing. The data show 150,000 or so clones, under 90% seen once. The germline V gene encodes CDR1 SQVTM and CDR2 ANQGSEA. V lost 4 bases and J 2 bases, leaving 13 bases between the germline ends. The CDR3 length is 14 residues. The clonotype was recovered from a woman of 80 years or more with acute or convalescent COVID-19. The V gene is TRBV29-1, the J gene TRBJ2-3; a weak D match, TRBD2 (6 bases). The sequencing input was peripheral blood. DNA of the CDR3: TGCAGCGTTGGAGGCGGGATCTACACAGATACGCAGTATTTT. Protein sequence: CSVGGGIYTDTQYF.